This T cell receptor (beta chain) was documented in a study of tumor-infiltrating lymphocytes in primary liver carcinoma. Study results and limitations: Relative to tumor region pairs, the tumor-adjacent and tumor-blood pairs showed overlap that was lower.

From 400 to 550 ng total RNA, TCR beta cDNA was generated with a primer in the constant region. Slightly modified ARM-PCR with three nested multiplex PCR rounds yielded TCR beta libraries. Running approximately 10 cycles apiece, the first two PCR rounds relied on TRBV1-TRBV30 forward primers together with a C-beta reverse primer. TCRdb called the multiplex PCR reads again in MiXCR, with one record for every CDR3 protein. This table holds 250,000 to 400,000 distinct CDR3 sequences, roughly two thirds found once. This CDR3 comprises 14 residues. The V end lost 5 bases, the J end lost 7 bases, and 12 bases lay between the germline ends. CDR1 is SGHAT and CDR2 is FQDESV in the germline V gene (reference sequence). Notes on this clonotype: As yet, its antigen is unknown.

Alongside blood RNA obtained from unsorted whole blood, germline DNA was also extracted. J is TRBJ1-6 and V is TRBV11-1; TRBD1 is a possible D gene (5 bases). This TCR was sampled from a man between 40 and 49 years old with primary liver carcinoma and hepatitis B virus infection. The sample taken for sequencing was peripheral blood. CDR3 sequence (DNA): TGTGCCAGCAGCCGGAACAGGCTAAATTCACCCCTCCACTTT. It specifies CASSRNRLNSPLHF. Looking up the rest from reference TRBV11-1 and TRBJ1-6 gives the full variable domain: EAEVAQSPRYKITEKSQAVAFWCDPISGHATLYWYRQILGQGPELLVQFQDESVVDDSQLPKDRFSAERLKGVDSTLKIQPAELGDSAMYLCASSRNRLNSPLHFGNGTRLTVT.